This T cell receptor beta chain was documented in a study of control samples from healthy donors and cancer patients (dated by TCRdb to about 2020). The library was prepared using the immunoSEQ multiplex PCR assay. Not all clones reach the TCRdb copy of this immuneACCESS table, which keeps in-frame sequences only. Checked studies attribute under half of the gap to unresolved V genes and leave the rest unexplained. This sample lists 90,000 to 150,000 clones; approximately 91% were detected once. The ten largest clones capture 7.8% of the sample. Comment on this clone: What this receptor recognizes is not known. The sample holds no much larger clone one base away, and base qualities are not on file.

For CDR1 and CDR2, the germline V gene lists MDHEN and SYDVKM. Trimming costs V 6 bases and J 6 bases, and their ends lie 14 bases apart. The CDR3 measures 13 amino acids from cysteine to phenylalanine. The only DNA kept is the CDR3, 39 bases in frame from the first base. The rearranged chain carries TRBV28 and TRBJ1-1; matching of 6 bases hints at TRBD1 as the D gene. This sequence originates from a young woman in good health. The sequenced sample consisted of blood. The bases read TGTGCCAGCAGACTTACAGGGTTCCCTGAAGCTTTCTTT. Its product reads: CASRLTGFPEAFF.